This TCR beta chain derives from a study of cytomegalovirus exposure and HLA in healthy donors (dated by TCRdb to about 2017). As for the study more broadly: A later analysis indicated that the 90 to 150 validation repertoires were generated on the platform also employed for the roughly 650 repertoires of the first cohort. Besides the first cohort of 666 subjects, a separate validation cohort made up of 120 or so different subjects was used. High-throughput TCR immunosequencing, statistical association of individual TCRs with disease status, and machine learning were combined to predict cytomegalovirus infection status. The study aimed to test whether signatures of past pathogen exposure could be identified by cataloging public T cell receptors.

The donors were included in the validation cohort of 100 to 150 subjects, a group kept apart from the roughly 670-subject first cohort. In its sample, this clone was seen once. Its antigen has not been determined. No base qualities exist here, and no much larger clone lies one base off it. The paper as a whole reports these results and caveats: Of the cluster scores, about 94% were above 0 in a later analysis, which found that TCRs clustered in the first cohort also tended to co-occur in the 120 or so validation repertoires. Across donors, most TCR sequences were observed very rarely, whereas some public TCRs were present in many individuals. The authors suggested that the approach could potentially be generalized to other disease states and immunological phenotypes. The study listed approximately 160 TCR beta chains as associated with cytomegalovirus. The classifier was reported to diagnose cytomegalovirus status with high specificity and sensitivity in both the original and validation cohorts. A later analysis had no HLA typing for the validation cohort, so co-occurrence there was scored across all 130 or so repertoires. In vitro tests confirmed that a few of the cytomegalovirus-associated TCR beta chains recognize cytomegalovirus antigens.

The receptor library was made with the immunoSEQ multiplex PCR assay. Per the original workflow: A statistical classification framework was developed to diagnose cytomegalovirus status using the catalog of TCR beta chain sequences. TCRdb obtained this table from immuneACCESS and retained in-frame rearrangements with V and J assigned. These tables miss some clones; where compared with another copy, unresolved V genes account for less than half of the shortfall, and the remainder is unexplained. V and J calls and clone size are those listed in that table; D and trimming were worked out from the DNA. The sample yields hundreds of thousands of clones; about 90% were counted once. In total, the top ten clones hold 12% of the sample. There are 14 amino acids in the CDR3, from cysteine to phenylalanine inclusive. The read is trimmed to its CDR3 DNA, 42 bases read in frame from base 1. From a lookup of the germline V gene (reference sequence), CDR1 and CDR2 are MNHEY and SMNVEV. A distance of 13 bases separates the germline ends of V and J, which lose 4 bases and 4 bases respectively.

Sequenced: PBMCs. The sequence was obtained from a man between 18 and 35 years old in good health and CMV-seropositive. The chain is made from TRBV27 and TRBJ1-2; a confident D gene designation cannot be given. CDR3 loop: CASSSQPETYGYTF. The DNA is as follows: TGTGCCAGCAGTTCCCAACCAGAAACCTATGGCTACACCTTC.